One sample yielded the 17 T cell receptor beta chains listed below, sequenced in a study of T cells after yellow fever vaccination (dated by TCRdb to between 2019 and 2020). Library generation was performed with 5' RACE. Sequenced on an Illumina HiSeq 2500. TCRdb reanalyzed the raw reads on its own, using fastp at Q25 for trimming and MiXCR for clone calling, and kept in-frame beta chains. For every CDR3 protein sequence, its rows merge into one entry that carries the most common genes and DNA. Within this sample are about 580,000 distinct CDR3 sequences, with about a sixth of them counted one time only. 17% of the sample rests with the top ten. The treatment or condition label, as the study defines it: live attenuated yellow fever vaccine strain. The material was PBMCs, obtained less than 6 days after the first yellow fever vaccination. Receptors originate from a man aged 18 to 35 who received the YFV17D yellow fever vaccine.

V and J are TRBV7-9 and TRBJ2-5; 7 bases are shared with TRBD2. Trimming cost V 5 bases and J 7 bases; bases outside gene matches: 10. The germline V gene encodes CDR1 SEHNR and CDR2 FQNEAQ (reference sequence). The CDR3 is 14 amino acids. The CDR3 nucleotides read TGTGCCAGCAGCCCGACTAGCCCGCGGGGGACCCAGTACTTC. It is translated as CASSPTSPRGTQYF.

The chain employs TRBV13 and TRBJ2-7, with a possible D match to TRBD1 (6 bases). The V end lost 5 bases, the J end lost 6 bases, and 20 bases lay between the germline ends. Germline V gene data show CDR1 as PRHDT and CDR2 as FYEKMQ (reference sequence). The length of the CDR3 is 15 residues. Written as DNA, the CDR3 is TGTGCCAGCAGCATTGCACCCGGGACACCATCCGAGCAGTACTTC. This sequence encodes CASSIAPGTPSEQYF.

This clonotype was seen a few times. This sequence joins TRBV18 and TRBJ1-3; D gene uncertain. The CDR3 has 13 residues. Germline V gene lookup returns CDR1 KGHSH and CDR2 LQKENI. The V end lost 3 bases, the J end lost 7 bases, and 10 bases lay between the germline ends. The CDR3 is CASSPSSENTIYF. The CDR3 nucleotides read TGTGCCAGCTCACCGTCTTCGGAGAACACCATATATTTT.

V is TRBV4-1 and J is TRBJ1-1; D ambiguous. V lost 2 bases and J 0 bases, leaving 7 bases between the germline ends. There are 14 residues in the CDR3. CDR1 is MGHRA and CDR2 is YSYEKL in the germline V gene. The CDR3 nucleotides are TGCGCCAGCAGCCAAATTGACGTGAACACTGAAGCTTTCTTT. Its translation: CASSQIDVNTEAFF.

This clonotype was seen a few times. The chain recombines TRBV14 with TRBJ1-2; D remains unclear. V was clipped by 5 bases and J by 10 bases, with 17 bases between them. Germline V gives CDR1 SGHDN, CDR2 FVKESK. This CDR3 contains 13 residues. DNA for the CDR3: TGTGCCAGCAGCGCGGGTTTGGGTTTTGACTACACCTTC. Translating gives CASSAGLGFDYTF.

There are a few counts of this clonotype. This sequence joins TRBV6-1 and TRBJ2-7; 9 bases align to TRBD2. This CDR3 comprises 14 residues. With V trimmed by 5 bases and J by 5 bases, 7 bases remained unmatched. The germline gives CDR1 MNHNS, CDR2 SASEGT. DNA of the CDR3: TGTGCCAGCAGTAGAAGACTAGCGGCTAACGAGCAGTACTTC. This gives the protein CASSRRLAANEQYF.

The sample holds a few counts of this clonotype. The chain employs TRBV20-1 and TRBJ2-2; 10 bases are a match to TRBD2. The CDR3 is 16 residues long. V was clipped by 6 bases and J by 6 bases; unmatched bases: 13. Germline lookup yields CDR1 DFQATT and CDR2 SNEGSKA (reference sequence). The DNA for the CDR3 is TGCAGTGCCATTGGGGAGCGGGGGGGCGGAGCCGGGGAGCTGTTTTTT. The encoded protein is CSAIGERGGGAGELFF.

This clonotype was seen more than once but under ten times. CDR3 amino acids: CASSKTPGGPVGETQYF. For the CDR3, the DNA is TGTGCCAGCAGTAAAACCCCGGGGGGACCCGTTGGAGAGACCCAGTACTTC. V is TRBV6-1 and J is TRBJ2-5; the match to TRBD2 covers 7 bases. There are 17 residues in the CDR3. Trimming removed 5 bases from V and 4 bases from J; junction bases left unmatched: 16. Germline CDR1 reads MNHNS; CDR2 reads SASEGT.

This clonotype occurred many times. The V and J genes are TRBV19 and TRBJ1-5, with TRBD1 as a possible D gene (5 bases). This CDR3 region has 16 residues. V lost 5 bases and J 8 bases, leaving 22 bases between the germline ends. CDR1 and CDR2 from the germline V gene are LNHDA and SQIVND (reference sequence). Here the CDR3 reads CASSSIEGQGPEPQHF. CDR3 in DNA: TGTGCCAGTAGTTCAATCGAGGGGCAGGGCCCGGAGCCCCAGCATTTT.

The chain is built from TRBV12-3 or TRBV12-4 and TRBJ1-4; D possibly corresponds to TRBD1 (6 bases). The CDR3 is 13 residues long. Trimming stripped 4 bases from V and 5 bases from J, with 8 bases between. In nucleotides, the CDR3 is TGTGCCAGCAGTTGGGACATAAATGAAAAACTGTTTTTT. Translated, it gives CASSWDINEKLFF.

This chain links TRBV6-6 with TRBJ2-5; D is undetermined. The CDR3 extends over 12 amino acids. Trimming took 6 bases from V and 5 from J, leaving 10 bases between them. The germline gives CDR1 MNHNY, CDR2 SVGAGI (reference sequence). CDR3 region: CASSPPLETQYF. DNA for the CDR3: TGTGCCAGCAGCCCTCCGCTGGAGACCCAGTACTTC.

V and J are TRBV7-2 and TRBJ2-1; 8 nucleotides agree with TRBD2. Germline assignment: CDR1 SGHTA and CDR2 FQGNSA. J lost 10 bases, V lost 4 bases, and 3 bases had no gene match. This CDR3 contains 12 residues. This chain's CDR3 is CASSSPGGEQFF. In DNA, the CDR3 is TGTGCCAGCAGCTCCCCGGGAGGGGAGCAGTTCTTC.

This chain links TRBV5-5 with TRBJ2-5, with 8 bases identical to TRBD1. V shed 4 bases and J 5 bases; nucleotides not matched to a gene: 7. The germline CDR1 and CDR2 sequences are SGHKS and YYEKEE (reference sequence). There are 14 residues in the CDR3. The CDR3 sequence: CASSTQTGAETQYF. The CDR3 bases are TGTGCCAGCAGCACACAGACAGGGGCTGAGACCCAGTACTTC.

The rearrangement uses TRBV2 and TRBJ1-4; 8 positions match TRBD1. The CDR3 loop spans 14 amino acids. Germline loops: CDR1 SNHLY, CDR2 FYNNEI. J was trimmed by 8 bases and V by 6 bases; bases with no gene match: 8. The CDR3 spells CASRDRTGQEKLFF. DNA for the CDR3: TGTGCCAGCAGGGACAGGACAGGGCAAGAAAAACTGTTTTTT.

This chain links TRBV6-2 or TRBV6-3 with TRBJ2-2, with a possible D match to TRBD2 (5 bases). Trimming shortened V by 7 bases and J by 6 bases, and 12 bases separated the two germline ends. The CDR3 has 13 amino acids. The germline V gene has CDR1 MNHEY and CDR2 SVGEGT. The CDR3 sequence is CASTRAEAGELFF. CDR3 DNA: TGTGCCAGCACGCGGGCGGAGGCCGGGGAGCTGTTTTTT.

This clonotype was counted only a few times. This chain connects TRBV12-3 or TRBV12-4 to TRBJ2-5; 15 nucleotides agree with TRBD2. The CDR3 consists of 16 residues. J gave up 4 bases and V 7 bases, and 7 bases lay outside the gene matches. The chain's CDR3 is CASNPGLAGGIETQYF. DNA of the CDR3: TGTGCCAGCAACCCGGGACTAGCGGGGGGTATAGAGACCCAGTACTTC.

This clonotype has just a few counts. The chain combines TRBV7-2 with TRBJ2-1; 9 nucleotides match TRBD2. The CDR3 runs to 15 residues. V lost 7 bases and J lost 7; bases outside the gene matches: 11. Looked up from germline, CDR1 is SGHTA and CDR2 is FQGNSA. The chain's CDR3 is CASTPLAGSRNEQFF. The CDR3 DNA is TGTGCCAGCACCCCTCTAGCGGGGTCAAGGAATGAGCAGTTCTTC.